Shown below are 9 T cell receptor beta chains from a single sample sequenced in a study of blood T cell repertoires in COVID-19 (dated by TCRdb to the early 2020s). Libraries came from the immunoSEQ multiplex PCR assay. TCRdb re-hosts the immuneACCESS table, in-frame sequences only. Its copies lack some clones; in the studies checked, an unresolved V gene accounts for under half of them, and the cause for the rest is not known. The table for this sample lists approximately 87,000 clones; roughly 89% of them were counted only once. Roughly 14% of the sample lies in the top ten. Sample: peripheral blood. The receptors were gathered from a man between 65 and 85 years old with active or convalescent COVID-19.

The CDR3 region is CASSLGQFHQPQHF. The CDR3 DNA follows: TGTGCCAGCAGTTTAGGGCAGTTCCATCAGCCCCAGCATTTT. The gene calls are TRBV28 and TRBJ1-5; D not certain. Germline CDR1 is MDHEN and CDR2 is SYDVKM. V was cut by 2 bases and J by 5 bases, with 10 bases left in between. The CDR3 extends over 14 amino acids.

CDR3 bases: TGTGCCAGTAAGATGAGCGGGAGAATATCCGGGGAGCTGTTTTTT. This encodes CASKMSGRISGELFF. This rearrangement joins TRBV19 to TRBJ2-2; TRBD2 matches at 8 bases. CDR1 and CDR2 (germline): LNHDA, SQIVND (reference sequence). V lost 7 bases to trimming and J lost 6 bases; unmatched junction nucleotides: 10. The CDR3 sequence is 15 residues long.

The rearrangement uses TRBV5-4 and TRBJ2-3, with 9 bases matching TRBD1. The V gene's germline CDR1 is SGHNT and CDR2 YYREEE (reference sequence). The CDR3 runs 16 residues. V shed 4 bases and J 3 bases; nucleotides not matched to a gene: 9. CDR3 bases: TGTGCCAGCAGCCTGATGCTGGGACAGGGAACAGATACGCAGTATTTT. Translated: CASSLMLGQGTDTQYF.

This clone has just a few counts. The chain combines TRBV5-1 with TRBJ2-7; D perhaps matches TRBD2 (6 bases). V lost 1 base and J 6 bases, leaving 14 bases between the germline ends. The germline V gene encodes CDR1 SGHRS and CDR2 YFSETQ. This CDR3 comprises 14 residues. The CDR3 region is CASSLSSAIPEQYF. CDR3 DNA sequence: TGCGCCAGCAGCTTGTCTAGCGCAATTCCCGAGCAGTACTTC.

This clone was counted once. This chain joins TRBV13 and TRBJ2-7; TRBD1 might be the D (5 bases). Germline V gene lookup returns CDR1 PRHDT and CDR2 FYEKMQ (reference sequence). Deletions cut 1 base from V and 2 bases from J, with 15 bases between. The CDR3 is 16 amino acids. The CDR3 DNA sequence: TGTGCCAGCAGCTTAGTGGTCTGGACACCCCCCTACGAGCAGTACTTC. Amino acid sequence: CASSLVVWTPPYEQYF.

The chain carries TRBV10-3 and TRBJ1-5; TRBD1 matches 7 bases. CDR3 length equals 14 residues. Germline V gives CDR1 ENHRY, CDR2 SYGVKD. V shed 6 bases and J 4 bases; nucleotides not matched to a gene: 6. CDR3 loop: CAISLDRLNQPQHF. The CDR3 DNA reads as TGTGCCATCAGCCTGGACAGGCTAAATCAGCCCCAGCATTTT.

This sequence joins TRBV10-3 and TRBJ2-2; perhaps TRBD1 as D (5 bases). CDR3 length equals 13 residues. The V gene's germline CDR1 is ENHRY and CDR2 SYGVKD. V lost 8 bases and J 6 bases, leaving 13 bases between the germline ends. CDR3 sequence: CAIAGLTAGELFF. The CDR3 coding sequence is TGTGCCATCGCAGGGTTGACGGCCGGGGAGCTGTTTTTT.

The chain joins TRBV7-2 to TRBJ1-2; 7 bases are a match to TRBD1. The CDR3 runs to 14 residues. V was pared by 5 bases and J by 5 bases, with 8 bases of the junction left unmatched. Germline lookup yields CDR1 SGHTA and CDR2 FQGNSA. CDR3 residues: CASSGGGGRYGYTF. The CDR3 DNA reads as TGTGCCAGCAGCGGCGGAGGGGGCCGGTATGGCTACACCTTC.

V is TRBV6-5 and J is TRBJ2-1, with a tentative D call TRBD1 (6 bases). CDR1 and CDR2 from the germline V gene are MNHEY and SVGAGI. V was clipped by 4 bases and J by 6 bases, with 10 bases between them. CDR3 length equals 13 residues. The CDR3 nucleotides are TGTGCCAGCAGTTTCAAGGGGGTCAATGAGCAGTTCTTC. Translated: CASSFKGVNEQFF.